The next 32 T cell receptor beta chains were all read from a single sample in a study of shared T cell receptors in the human thymus (dated by TCRdb to the early 2020s). The library relied on the immunoSEQ multiplex PCR assay. Drawn from immuneACCESS, this table holds only the in-frame rearrangements with V and J called that TCRdb kept. Clones are partly lost; checked studies trace under half to an unresolved V gene and leave the rest unexplained. This sample is represented by 700,000 or so clones; approximately 85% of them were singletons. In total, the top ten clones hold around 0.01% of the sample. These data are also associated with another study on human thymus T cells.

Material for sequencing was thymocytes. These TCRs come from a girl under three years old with a congenital heart defect. Donor details come from another sample of the same person, matched by shared clones.

This clone was found once. The CDR3: CASSLVGRDRPYGYTF. CDR3 DNA sequence: TGTGCCAGCAGCTTAGTGGGGCGGGACAGGCCCTATGGCTACACCTTC. The rearrangement joins TRBV7-9 to TRBJ1-2; 8 bases align to TRBD1. Germline V lookup: CDR1 SEHNR, CDR2 FQNEAQ (reference sequence). V trimming: 1 base; J trimming: 4 bases; junction bases outside the gene matches: 8. This CDR3 has 16 amino acids.

The V gene is TRBV25-1, the J gene TRBJ2-3; a weak D match, TRBD1 (5 bases). Germline CDR1 reads MGHDK; CDR2 reads SYGVNS. V shed 3 bases and J shed 0 bases, with 16 bases lying between them. The CDR3 totals 17 residues. Written as DNA, the CDR3 is TGTGCCAGCAGTGATCCCTCGGCAGGGTTAAGCACAGATACGCAGTATTTT. Protein sequence: CASSDPSAGLSTDTQYF.

This chain links TRBV5-1 with TRBJ2-1, with D perhaps matching TRBD2 (5 bases). V was trimmed by 1 base and J by 8 bases, leaving 13 bases between them. The CDR3 runs 14 residues. CDR1 and CDR2 (germline): SGHRS, YFSETQ. CDR3 sequence: CASSLRPPRDEQFF. CDR3 nucleotide sequence: TGCGCCAGCAGCTTGAGACCTCCGAGGGATGAGCAGTTCTTC.

The genes are TRBV7-9 and TRBJ1-1; TRBD1 is a possible D gene (5 bases). Germline loops: CDR1 SEHNR, CDR2 FQNEAQ (reference sequence). The CDR3 runs to 14 residues. Trimming took 5 bases from V and 3 from J, leaving 13 bases between them. The CDR3 here is CASSGGEEDTEAFF. The CDR3 nucleotides are TGTGCCAGCAGCGGAGGGGAGGAGGACACTGAAGCTTTCTTT.

The V call is TRBV2, the J call TRBJ1-2; D is perhaps TRBD1 (6 bases). This CDR3 has 12 amino acids. Germline V CDR1 and CDR2: SNHLY, FYNNEI. V was trimmed by 2 bases and J by 10 bases, leaving 11 bases between them. The CDR3 DNA follows: TGTGCCAGCAGTGAATTTGGACAGTCCTACACCTTC. It codes for CASSEFGQSYTF.

The count of this clone is one. This chain joins TRBV9 and TRBJ2-5, with a possible D match to TRBD2 (5 bases). The J call may be wrong; the DNA end is better matched by TRBJ2-7. Germline assignment: CDR1 SGDLS and CDR2 YYNGEE. The CDR3 covers 15 residues. The DNA for the CDR3 is TGTGCCAGCAGCGATTTATACGGGGAAGCCTACGAGCAGTACTTC. Protein: CASSDLYGEAYEQYF.

A few counts support this clone. The chain is built from TRBV28 and TRBJ1-5; 9 bases agree with TRBD1. Germline CDR1 reads MDHEN; CDR2 reads SYDVKM. V gave up 4 bases and J gave up 2 bases; unmatched junction bases: 24. The CDR3 contains 22 residues. The CDR3 nucleotides are TGTGCCAGCAGTTCCCCTACACTGCCCCGACAGGGGGGTTTACCGGGCAATCAGCCCCAGCATTTT. Its protein is CASSSPTLPRQGGLPGNQPQHF.

V and J are TRBV2 and TRBJ1-6; TRBD1 aligns across 10 bases. CDR1 SNHLY and CDR2 FYNNEI come from the germline V gene. This CDR3 spans 14 amino acids. V gave up 7 bases and J gave up 9 bases; unmatched junction bases: 6. The CDR3 nucleotides read TGTGCCAGCACTAAGGGACAGGGGTGTTCACCCCTCCACTTT. This translates into CASTKGQGCSPLHF.

This chain connects TRBV5-1 to TRBJ1-1, with 9 positions matching TRBD1. The germline V gene encodes CDR1 SGHRS and CDR2 YFSETQ. V shed 3 bases, J shed 1 base, and the junction held 22 bases outside the gene matches. CDR3 length: 21 residues. Here the CDR3 reads CASSSGWAGTGRTRANTEAFF. The CDR3 region has the DNA TGCGCCAGCAGCTCGGGTTGGGCCGGGACAGGGAGGACTAGGGCGAACACTGAAGCTTTCTTT.

The chain couples TRBV5-1 to TRBJ1-5; TRBD1 matches at 9 bases. Per germline, CDR1 SGHRS and CDR2 YFSETQ. Trimming removed 0 bases from V and 4 bases from J; junction bases left unmatched: 2. There are 15 residues in the CDR3. The CDR3 DNA sequence: TGCGCCAGCAGCTTGGCCGGGACAGGGAATCAGCCCCAGCATTTT. It specifies CASSLAGTGNQPQHF.

The gene calls are TRBV7-8 and TRBJ2-3; D might be TRBD2 (7 bases). This CDR3 contains 16 residues. The germline gives CDR1 SGHVS, CDR2 FQNEAQ. Trimming pared 1 base from V and 2 bases from J, leaving 13 bases between. CDR3 nucleotide sequence: TGTGCCAGCAGCTTAGGTGGCGGGGGCCCCACAGATACGCAGTATTTT. Protein: CASSLGGGGPTDTQYF.

The rearrangement joins TRBV14 to TRBJ2-7; TRBD1 might be the D (6 bases). The V gene lost 5 bases and the J gene lost 3 bases, with 23 bases spanning the gap. Germline CDR1 SGHDN, CDR2 FVKESK. This CDR3 contains 17 residues. CDR3 loop: CASSSLPTGWNFYEQYF. CDR3 nucleotide sequence: TGTGCCAGCAGCTCTCTGCCTACAGGGTGGAACTTCTACGAGCAGTACTTC.

For the CDR3, the DNA is TGTGCCAGCAGTGGCACGTCAGGGCCCGGGGGAGGGGGAGGCTACACCTTC. This translates into CASSGTSGPGGGGGYTF. The genes are TRBV6-1 and TRBJ1-2; D perhaps matches TRBD1 (6 bases). The germline V and J ends were trimmed by 4 bases and 8 bases, with 26 bases remaining between them. The CDR3 consists of 17 residues. Germline V lookup: CDR1 MNHNS, CDR2 SASEGT.

The chain uses TRBV19 and TRBJ1-5, with TRBD1 as a possible D gene (6 bases). This CDR3 comprises 17 residues. Germline lookup yields CDR1 LNHDA and CDR2 SQIVND (reference sequence). Trimming removed 1 base from V and 3 bases from J, with 16 bases in between. The DNA of the CDR3 is TGTGCCAGTAGTATAGGGATCGAAACAGGGCCCAATCAGCCCCAGCATTTT. Protein product: CASSIGIETGPNQPQHF. Combining the CDR3 with reference TRBV19 and TRBJ1-5 gives the whole variable domain DGGITQSPKYLFRKEGQNVTLSCEQNLNHDAMYWYRQDPGQGLRLIYYSQIVNDFQKGDIAEGYSVSREKKESFPLTVTSAQKNPTAFYLCASSIGIETGPNQPQHFGDGTRLSIL.

The chain couples TRBV5-4 to TRBJ2-6; maybe TRBD2 (5 bases). Germline lookup yields CDR1 SGHNT and CDR2 YYREEE (reference sequence). V lost 1 base and J 0 bases, leaving 11 bases between the germline ends. CDR3 length equals 17 residues. CDR3 sequence (DNA): TGTGCCAGCAGCTTGTTTCCCGGAGGCTCTGGGGCCAACGTCCTGACTTTC. Translating it yields CASSLFPGGSGANVLTF. Drawing the rest from reference TRBV5-4 and TRBJ2-6, the complete variable domain is ETGVTQSPTHLIKTRGQQVTLRCSSQSGHNTVSWYQQALGQGPQFIFQYYREEENGRGNFPPRFSGLQFPNYSSELNVNALELDDSALYLCASSLFPGGSGANVLTFGAGSRLTVL.

The chain links TRBV11-2 to TRBJ2-2, with 7 positions matching TRBD2. Germline loops: CDR1 SGHAT, CDR2 FQNNGV. The CDR3 covers 18 residues. V shed 0 bases and J 4 bases; nucleotides not matched to a gene: 11. The CDR3 protein is CASSLEGPGLAATGELFF. The CDR3 nucleotides are TGTGCCAGCAGCTTAGAAGGGCCGGGGCTAGCGGCCACCGGGGAGCTGTTTTTT.

The J gene is TRBJ2-6, the V gene TRBV12-5; D possibly corresponds to TRBD2 (5 bases). The CDR3 extends over 17 amino acids. CDR1 is LGHNT, CDR2 FRNRAP, per germline. Trimming stripped 0 bases from V and 3 bases from J, with 12 bases between. The CDR3 nucleotides are TGTGCTAGTGGTTTGGTACGACGGGGTATTGGGGCCAACGTCCTGACTTTC. This encodes CASGLVRRGIGANVLTF.

The chain couples TRBV4-1 to TRBJ1-1; TRBD1 aligns across 7 bases. CDR3 size: 20 residues. The trim removed 7 bases at V and 5 bases at J, leaving 28 bases unmatched. Germline V lookup: CDR1 MGHRA, CDR2 YSYEKL. CDR3: CASITTVQSEGAGARTEAFF. The CDR3 coding sequence is TGCGCCAGCATCACCACGGTTCAGAGTGAGGGGGCAGGGGCGAGGACTGAAGCTTTCTTT.

The rearrangement uses TRBV18 and TRBJ1-1; D gene unclear. V was shortened by 7 bases and J by 6 bases, with 18 bases between the two germline ends. This CDR3 region has 14 residues. Germline lookup yields CDR1 KGHSH and CDR2 LQKENI. Here the CDR3 reads CASLRSSTVPEAFF. The DNA of the CDR3 is TGTGCCAGCTTGCGGTCTTCCACTGTACCTGAAGCTTTCTTT.

The chain combines TRBV6-5 with TRBJ1-2; D unresolved. CDR1 and CDR2 (germline): MNHEY, SVGAGI. V was trimmed by 3 bases and J by 8 bases, leaving 19 bases between them. The CDR3 extends over 15 amino acids. CDR3 protein: CASSYYGPREDGYTF. The CDR3 nucleotides read TGTGCCAGCAGTTATTATGGACCGCGGGAGGACGGCTACACCTTC.

The chain uses TRBV18 and TRBJ2-1; TRBD2 matches at 7 bases. V lost 5 bases to trimming and J lost 2 bases; unmatched junction nucleotides: 3. Germline V gene lookup returns CDR1 KGHSH and CDR2 LQKENI. CDR3 length: 14 amino acids. CDR3 sequence reads: CASSGEGTYNEQFF. The CDR3 nucleotides read TGTGCCAGCTCAGGGGAGGGAACCTACAATGAGCAGTTCTTC.

V gene TRBV4-1 combines with J gene TRBJ1-6; tentatively, D is TRBD1 (5 bases). Germline V gene data show CDR1 as MGHRA and CDR2 as YSYEKL. The germline V and J ends were trimmed by 1 base and 7 bases, with 29 bases remaining between them. The CDR3 runs to 21 residues. CDR3 DNA sequence: TGCGCCAGCAGCCAAGTCGCTTCTTTACCGGGCAGGGTAAGAAAGAATTCACCCCTCCACTTT. This sequence encodes CASSQVASLPGRVRKNSPLHF.

There are a few counts of this clone. This sample also contains other DNA sequences that code for the same CDR3. The chain is built from TRBV27 and TRBJ1-1, with 7 bases identical to TRBD1. The CDR3 totals 14 residues. The germline V gene encodes CDR1 MNHEY and CDR2 SMNVEV (reference sequence). The J segment lost 4 bases and the V segment lost 4 bases, leaving 6 bases of the junction unmatched. The CDR3 is CASSYRQGGTEAFF. Here the CDR3 DNA reads TGTGCCAGCAGTTATCGCCAGGGGGGCACTGAAGCTTTCTTT.

The gene calls are TRBV7-9 and TRBJ1-6; 7 positions agree with TRBD1. Germline CDR1 reads SEHNR; CDR2 reads FQNEAQ (reference sequence). There are 16 residues in the CDR3. J was trimmed by 7 bases and V by 2 bases; bases with no gene match: 8. The CDR3 DNA reads TGTGCCAGCAGCTTAAGTAATGACAGGGCCAATTCACCCCTCCACTTT. This gives the protein CASSLSNDRANSPLHF.

The genes are TRBV27 and TRBJ2-5; TRBD1 agrees at 10 bases. Germline loops: CDR1 MNHEY, CDR2 SMNVEV (reference sequence). Trimming at V came to 6 bases and at J to 3 bases, leaving 16 bases not matched to a gene. CDR3 size: 18 residues. The CDR3 reads CASRSDSSSGTGEETQYF. The CDR3 region has the DNA TGTGCCAGCAGATCCGACTCTTCCTCCGGGACAGGGGAAGAGACCCAGTACTTC.

V usage is TRBV5-1 and J usage is TRBJ2-5, with 11 bases lining up with TRBD2. Germline lookup yields CDR1 SGHRS and CDR2 YFSETQ. The CDR3 runs to 15 residues. The V gene end was trimmed by 4 bases and the J gene end by 2 bases; junction bases not matched to a gene: 4. The CDR3 sequence is CASSGIAGGQETQYF. CDR3 in DNA: TGCGCCAGCAGCGGAATAGCGGGGGGGCAAGAGACCCAGTACTTC.

The V gene is TRBV28, the J gene TRBJ1-4, with a possible D match to TRBD1 (5 bases). The V and J ends lost 3 bases and 6 bases respectively, with 11 bases between them. Germline values: CDR1 MDHEN, CDR2 SYDVKM. CDR3 size: 14 residues. DNA for the CDR3: TGTGCCAGCAGTTTCCAAGGGGTTGATGAAAAACTGTTTTTT. This sequence encodes CASSFQGVDEKLFF. Using reference TRBV28 and TRBJ1-4 for the parts outside the CDR3, the full variable domain is DVKVTQSSRYLVKRTGEKVFLECVQDMDHENMFWYRQDPGLGLRLIYFSYDVKMKEKGDIPEGYSVSREKKERFSLILESASTNQTSMYLCASSFQGVDEKLFFGSGTQLSVL.

This rearrangement joins TRBV19 to TRBJ1-1; no definite D call. V lost 3 bases and J 0 bases, leaving 8 bases between the germline ends. CDR1 is LNHDA and CDR2 is SQIVND in the germline V gene (reference sequence). The CDR3 is 14 amino acids. CDR3 amino acids: CASSMRAVNTEAFF. In DNA, the CDR3 is TGTGCCAGTAGTATGAGGGCGGTGAACACTGAAGCTTTCTTT.

This clone has a handful of counts. The V and J genes are TRBV5-8 and TRBJ1-6; maybe TRBD1 (6 bases). V lost 1 base and J 9 bases, leaving 11 bases between the germline ends. Germline assignment: CDR1 SGHTS and CDR2 YDEGEE. This CDR3 comprises 14 residues. The CDR3 DNA reads TGTGCCAGCAGCTTGTGGCAGGGGACTTCACCCCTCCACTTT. This sequence encodes CASSLWQGTSPLHF. Supplemented by reference TRBV5-8 and TRBJ1-6, the full variable domain reads EAGVTQSPTHLIKTRGQQATLRCSPISGHTSVYWYQQALGLGLQFLLWYDEGEERNRGNFPPRFSGRQFPNYSSELNVNALELEDSALYLCASSLWQGTSPLHFGNGTRLTVT.

The chain is built from TRBV7-9 and TRBJ2-5, with 8 bases lining up with TRBD1. This CDR3 is built from 13 residues. J gave up 11 bases and V 6 bases, and 11 bases lay outside the gene matches. The germline V gene has CDR1 SEHNR and CDR2 FQNEAQ (reference sequence). The CDR3, as DNA: TGTGCCAGCAGTCAGGGACAGGTACGGGAGCAGTACTTC. Encoded protein: CASSQGQVREQYF.

The chain is built from TRBV5-1 and TRBJ2-3, with 7 bases identical to TRBD2. From germline, CDR1 is SGHRS and CDR2 YFSETQ. CDR3 length equals 17 residues. With 4 bases clipped from V and 7 bases from J, the junction kept 18 bases outside the gene matches. The CDR3 spells CASSDKLAAVVGNTQYF. CDR3 coding DNA: TGCGCCAGCAGCGACAAGCTAGCGGCCGTTGTCGGGAATACGCAGTATTTT.

In this sample, this clone turned up a few times. The J gene is TRBJ1-1, the V gene TRBV5-1; TRBD1 matches 9 bases. CDR1 is SGHRS and CDR2 is YFSETQ in the germline V gene. J gave up 4 bases and V 4 bases, and 17 bases lay outside the gene matches. The CDR3 has 18 amino acids. CDR3 protein: CASSHQTGTGKMGTEAFF. CDR3 DNA: TGCGCCAGCAGCCATCAAACCGGGACAGGGAAGATGGGCACTGAAGCTTTCTTT. The full variable domain, rest sourced from reference TRBV5-1 and TRBJ1-1, is KAGVTQTPRYLIKTRGQQVTLSCSPISGHRSVSWYQQTPGQGLQFLFEYFSETQRNKGNFPGRFSGRQFSNSRSEMNVSTLELGDSALYLCASSHQTGTGKMGTEAFFGQGTRLTVV.